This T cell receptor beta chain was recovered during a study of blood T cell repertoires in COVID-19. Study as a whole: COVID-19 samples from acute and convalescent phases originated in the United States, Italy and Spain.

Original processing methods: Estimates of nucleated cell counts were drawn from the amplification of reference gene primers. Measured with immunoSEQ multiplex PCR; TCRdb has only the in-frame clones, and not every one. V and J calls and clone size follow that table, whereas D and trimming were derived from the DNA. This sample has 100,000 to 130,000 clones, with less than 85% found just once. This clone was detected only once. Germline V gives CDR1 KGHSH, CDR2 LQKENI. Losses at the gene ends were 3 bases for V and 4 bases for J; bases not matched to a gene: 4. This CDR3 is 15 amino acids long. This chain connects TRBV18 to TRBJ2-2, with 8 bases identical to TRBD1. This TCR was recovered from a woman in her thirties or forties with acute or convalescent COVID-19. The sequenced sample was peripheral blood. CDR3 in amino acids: CASSPGQEATGELFF. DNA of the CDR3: TGTGCCAGCTCACCGGGACAGGAAGCCACCGGGGAGCTGTTTTTT.